The clone carrying this T cell receptor (beta chain) has just a few counts. This sample was taken from a study of response to subunit inactivated influenza vaccine. TCRdb re-called the RT-PCR reads with MiXCR, one entry per CDR3 protein. This table has 530,000 or so distinct CDR3 sequences, 12% to 15% appearing once. The V and J ends lost 6 bases and 1 base respectively, with 17 bases between them. Germline V gene data show CDR1 as MGHDK and CDR2 as SYGVNS. This CDR3 is 16 amino acids long. This chain joins TRBV25-1 and TRBJ2-3; D not certain. Material: PBMCs from blood, obtained 11 to 12 days after vaccination. This sequence was found in a man aged 50 to 60 who received an inactivated influenza vaccine. CDR3 DNA: TGTGCCAGCAGCCTCACCAACCTACCCGGCACAGATACGCAGTATTTT. Amino acid sequence: CASSLTNLPGTDTQYF.